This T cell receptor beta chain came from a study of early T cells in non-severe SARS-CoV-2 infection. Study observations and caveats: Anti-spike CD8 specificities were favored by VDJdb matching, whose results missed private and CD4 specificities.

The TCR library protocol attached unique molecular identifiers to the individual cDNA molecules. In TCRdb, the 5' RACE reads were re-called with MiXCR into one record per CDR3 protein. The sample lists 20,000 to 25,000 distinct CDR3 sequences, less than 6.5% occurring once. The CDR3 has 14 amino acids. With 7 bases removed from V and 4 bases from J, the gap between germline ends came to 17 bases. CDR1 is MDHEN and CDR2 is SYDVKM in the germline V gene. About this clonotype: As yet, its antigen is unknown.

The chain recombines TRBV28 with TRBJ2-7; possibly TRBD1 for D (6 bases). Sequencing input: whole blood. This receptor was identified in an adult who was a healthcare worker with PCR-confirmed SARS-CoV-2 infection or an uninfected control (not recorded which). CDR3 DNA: TGTGCCAGCAAGGGCCAGGGGAAGGGGTACGAGCAGTACTTC. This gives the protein CASKGQGKGYEQYF.